What follows describes a single T cell receptor (beta chain). Its target is not known. V trimming: 2 bases; J trimming: 7 bases; junction bases outside the gene matches: 7. The germline V gene encodes CDR1 SGHNT and CDR2 YENEEA. This CDR3 region has 14 residues. This entry is derived from a study of immune evolution from preneoplasia to lung adenocarcinoma. About the research overall: HLA loss of heterozygosity: roughly 6.4% AIS, approximately 15% MIA, over 30% ADC, none AAH.

H&E slides confirmed each diagnosis, reviewed by two pathologists independently. Only in-frame clones appear in the TCRdb table, and some are missing; sequencing was by immunoSEQ multiplex PCR. The sample gives under 5,000 clones, 86% of which show up once; 8.2% is in the top ten. Findings and caveats of the study: Normal lung had highest clonality; later lesions appeared denser, more diverse.

J is TRBJ1-1 and V is TRBV11-3; 7 positions agree with TRBD1. This TCR was recovered from a person aged 65-85 years with lung adenocarcinoma. The sequencing sample was made of FFPE lung adenocarcinoma in situ tissue. The CDR3 sequence: CASSLKERTGEAFF. The CDR3, as DNA: TGTGCCAGCAGCTTAAAAGAACGGACAGGTGAAGCTTTCTTT. Using reference TRBV11-3 and TRBJ1-1 for the parts outside the CDR3, the full variable domain is EAGVVQSPRYKIIEKKQPVAFWCNPISGHNTLYWYLQNLGQGPELLIRYENEEAVDDSQLPKDRFSAERLKGVDSTLKIQPAELGDSAVYLCASSLKERTGEAFFGQGTRLTVV.